The 5 T cell receptor beta chains given below trace back to one sample, sequenced in a study of blood T cell repertoires in COVID-19. Produced via immunoSEQ multiplex PCR; TCRdb's table is partial and in-frame only. The sample has approximately 270,000 clones; over 80% are singletons. The sequenced sample was PBMCs or T cells enriched from blood (not recorded which). The receptor source for this set is a woman between 25 and 40 years old with acute COVID-19.

The genes are TRBV27 and TRBJ2-7; TRBD2 matches at 13 bases. The CDR3 runs 15 residues. Germline CDR1 reads MNHEY; CDR2 reads SMNVEV (reference sequence). The V segment lost 5 bases and the J segment 6 bases; nucleotides outside the gene matches: 7. The CDR3 DNA follows: TGTGCCAGCAGTCCAGGACTAGCGGGGGTGGGCGAGCAGTACTTC. It codes for CASSPGLAGVGEQYF.

The chain joins TRBV14 to TRBJ2-7, with 13 bases identical to TRBD2. The trim removed 3 bases at V and 5 bases at J, leaving 10 bases unmatched. CDR1 is SGHDN, CDR2 FVKESK, per germline. The CDR3 has 17 residues. The CDR3 region is CASSHGLAGVSSNEQYF. The CDR3, as DNA: TGTGCCAGCAGCCACGGACTAGCGGGAGTCAGTTCCAACGAGCAGTACTTC.

The rearrangement links TRBV19 to TRBJ2-2, with a tentative D call TRBD1 (8 bases). Germline V gives CDR1 LNHDA, CDR2 SQIVND (reference sequence). Trimming removed 6 bases at V and 7 bases at J, with 24 bases between. The CDR3 is 17 residues long. The CDR3 DNA reads as TGTGCCAGTAGCCCTCGTAAGCGGGACAGGTTTCACGGGGAGCTGTTTTTT. The encoded protein is CASSPRKRDRFHGELFF. Using reference TRBV19 and TRBJ2-2 for the parts outside the CDR3, the full variable domain is DGGITQSPKYLFRKEGQNVTLSCEQNLNHDAMYWYRQDPGQGLRLIYYSQIVNDFQKGDIAEGYSVSREKKESFPLTVTSAQKNPTAFYLCASSPRKRDRFHGELFFGEGSRLTVL.

This chain uses TRBV27 with TRBJ2-1; TRBD1 aligns across 8 bases. This CDR3 has 16 residues. The germline V gene has CDR1 MNHEY and CDR2 SMNVEV (reference sequence). The trim removed 3 bases at V and 0 bases at J, leaving 4 bases unmatched. The CDR3: CASSFGGTGSYNEQFF. CDR3 nucleotides: TGTGCCAGCAGTTTTGGTGGGACAGGCTCCTACAATGAGCAGTTCTTC.

This chain connects TRBV19 to TRBJ1-3; maybe TRBD1 (5 bases). The germline CDR1 and CDR2 sequences are LNHDA and SQIVND (reference sequence). V was shortened by 5 bases and J by 0 bases, with 17 bases between the two germline ends. This CDR3 has 17 residues. CDR3 in amino acids: CASSRSGGYNSGNTIYF. The CDR3 region has the DNA TGTGCCAGTAGTCGCTCCGGGGGATATAACTCTGGAAACACCATATATTTT. Full variable domain (missing parts from reference TRBV19 and TRBJ1-3): DGGITQSPKYLFRKEGQNVTLSCEQNLNHDAMYWYRQDPGQGLRLIYYSQIVNDFQKGDIAEGYSVSREKKESFPLTVTSAQKNPTAFYLCASSRSGGYNSGNTIYFGEGSWLTVV.